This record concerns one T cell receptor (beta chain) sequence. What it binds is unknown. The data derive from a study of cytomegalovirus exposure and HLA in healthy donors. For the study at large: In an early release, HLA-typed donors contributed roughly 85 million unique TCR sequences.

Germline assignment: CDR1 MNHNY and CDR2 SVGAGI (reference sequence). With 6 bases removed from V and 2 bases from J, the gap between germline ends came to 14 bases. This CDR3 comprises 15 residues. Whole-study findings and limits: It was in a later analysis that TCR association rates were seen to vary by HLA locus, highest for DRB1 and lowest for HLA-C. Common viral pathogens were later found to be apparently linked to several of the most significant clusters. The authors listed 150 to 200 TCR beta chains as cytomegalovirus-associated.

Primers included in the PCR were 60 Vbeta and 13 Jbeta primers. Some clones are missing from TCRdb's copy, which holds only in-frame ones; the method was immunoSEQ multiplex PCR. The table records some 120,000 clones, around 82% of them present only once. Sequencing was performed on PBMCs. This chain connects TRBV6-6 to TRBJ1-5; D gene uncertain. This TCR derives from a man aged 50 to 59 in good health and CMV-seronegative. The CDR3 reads CASSPSRGGNQPQHF. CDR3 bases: TGTGCCAGCAGCCCTTCCCGTGGAGGCAATCAGCCCCAGCATTTT.